This entry lists 7 T cell receptor beta chains sequenced from one sample in a study of T cells after yellow fever vaccination. TCRdb analysed the 5' RACE reads with MiXCR anew, one entry per CDR3 protein. The data contain some 130,000 distinct CDR3 sequences, 6.6% of them singletons. This material consisted of CD4+ T cells sorted from PBMCs, taken 10 days after the yellow fever booster vaccination. These receptors came from a young man who received the YFV17D yellow fever vaccine.

This clonotype was observed many times. V and J are TRBV29-1 and TRBJ2-2; 12 bases agree with TRBD2. V lost 6 bases and J lost 1; bases outside the gene matches: 9. In germline, CDR1 is SQVTM, CDR2 ANQGSEA. This CDR3 spans 17 amino acids. CDR3 nucleotides: TGCAGCGTCGGGGGGGGGACTAGCGGGCTGAACACCGGGGAGCTGTTTTTT. As protein: CSVGGGTSGLNTGELFF.

The V gene is TRBV27, the J gene TRBJ2-1; 10 bases fit TRBD2. V shed 6 bases and J 0 bases; nucleotides not matched to a gene: 11. Germline loops: CDR1 MNHEY, CDR2 SMNVEV (reference sequence). The CDR3 runs to 18 residues. CDR3 sequence: CASRPVSGRPTSYNEQFF. DNA for the CDR3: TGTGCCAGCAGACCCGTTAGCGGGAGGCCTACCTCCTACAATGAGCAGTTCTTC.

This clonotype was seen at least ten times. V gene TRBV7-2 combines with J gene TRBJ2-1; D not certain. CDR1 is SGHTA and CDR2 is FQGNSA in the germline V gene. Trimming pared 2 bases from V and 8 bases from J, leaving 4 bases between. This CDR3 has 11 amino acids. The CDR3 nucleotides read TGTGCCAGCAGCTTATACCATGAGCAGTTCTTC. Protein: CASSLYHEQFF.

This clonotype was counted ten times or more. The V call is TRBV15, the J call TRBJ1-1; 7 bases agree with TRBD1. The CDR3 contains 14 residues. V shed 5 bases, J shed 4 bases, and the junction held 7 bases outside the gene matches. Germline V gene data show CDR1 as LNHNV and CDR2 as YYDKDF (reference sequence). The CDR3 DNA reads TGTGCCACCAGCCGGCCAGGGGGTCCCACTGAAGCTTTCTTT. This sequence encodes CATSRPGGPTEAFF.

In its sample, this clonotype was seen many times. The V gene is TRBV3-1, the J gene TRBJ1-6; possible D gene TRBD1, 5 bases. Germline V lookup: CDR1 LGHDT, CDR2 YNNKEL (reference sequence). V gave up 7 bases and J gave up 10 bases, with 20 bases separating them. The CDR3 is 15 amino acids. Written as DNA, the CDR3 is TGTGCCAGCACCGTGGCTTCCGGGGGGACCTCACCCCTCCACTTT. Amino acid sequence: CASTVASGGTSPLHF.

The gene calls are TRBV29-1 and TRBJ2-7, with D possibly TRBD1 on 6 matching bases. Per germline, CDR1 SQVTM and CDR2 ANQGSEA. V was shortened by 5 bases and J by 3 bases, with 11 bases between the two germline ends. The CDR3 runs 12 residues. The chain's CDR3 is CSVKDSDYEQYF. The CDR3 DNA follows: TGCAGCGTTAAGGACAGTGACTACGAGCAGTACTTC.

This clonotype was seen only a few times. V is TRBV29-1 and J is TRBJ1-2, with D perhaps TRBD1 (6 bases). CDR1 SQVTM and CDR2 ANQGSEA come from the germline V gene. This CDR3 has 18 amino acids. Deletions cut 4 bases from V and 4 bases from J, with 28 bases between. CDR3: CSVAGLRGRRGAGYGYTF. Written as DNA, the CDR3 is TGCAGCGTTGCGGGCCTACGGGGCAGGAGGGGGGCCGGCTATGGCTACACCTTC.